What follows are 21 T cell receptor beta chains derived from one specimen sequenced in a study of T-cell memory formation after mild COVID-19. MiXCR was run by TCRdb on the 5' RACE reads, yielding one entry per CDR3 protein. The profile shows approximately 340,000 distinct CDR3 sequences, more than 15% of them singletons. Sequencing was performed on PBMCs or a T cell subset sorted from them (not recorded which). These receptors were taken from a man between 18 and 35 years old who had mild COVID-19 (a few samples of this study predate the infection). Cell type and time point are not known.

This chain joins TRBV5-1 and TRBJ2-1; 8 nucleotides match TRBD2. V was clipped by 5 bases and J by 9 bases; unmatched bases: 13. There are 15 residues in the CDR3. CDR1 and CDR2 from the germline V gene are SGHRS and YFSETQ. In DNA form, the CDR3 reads TGCGCCAGCAGGCCAGTAGCGGGGCGGACTATTGAGCAGTTCTTC. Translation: CASRPVAGRTIEQFF.

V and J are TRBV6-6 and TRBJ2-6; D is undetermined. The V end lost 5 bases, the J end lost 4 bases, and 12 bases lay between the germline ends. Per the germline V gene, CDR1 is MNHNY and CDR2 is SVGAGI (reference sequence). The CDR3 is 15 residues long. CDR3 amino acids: CASSPTRAGANVLTF. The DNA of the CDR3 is TGTGCCAGCAGTCCGACCCGGGCCGGGGCCAACGTCCTGACTTTC.

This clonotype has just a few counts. CDR3 sequence (DNA): TGTGCCAGCGCCTCTTTCGGGGGGACCGGCACAGATACGCAGTATTTT. It codes for CASASFGGTGTDTQYF. The chain employs TRBV27 and TRBJ2-3; 7 bases agree with TRBD2. The ends lost 8 bases at V and 1 base at J; junction bases unmatched: 12. This CDR3 comprises 16 residues. From germline, CDR1 is MNHEY and CDR2 SMNVEV (reference sequence).

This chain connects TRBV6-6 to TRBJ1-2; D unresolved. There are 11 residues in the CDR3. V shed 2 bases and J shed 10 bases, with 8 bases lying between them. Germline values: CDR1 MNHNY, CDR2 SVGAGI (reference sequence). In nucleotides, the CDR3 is TGTGCCAGCAGTTACGACGATTCCTACACCTTC. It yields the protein CASSYDDSYTF.

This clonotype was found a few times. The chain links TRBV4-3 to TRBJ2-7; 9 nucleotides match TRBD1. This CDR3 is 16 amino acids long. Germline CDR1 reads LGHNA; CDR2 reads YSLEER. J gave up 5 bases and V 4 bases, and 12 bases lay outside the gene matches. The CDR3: CASSPYRDRVADEQYV. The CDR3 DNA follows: TGCGCCAGCAGCCCGTACCGGGACAGGGTGGCAGACGAGCAGTACGTC.

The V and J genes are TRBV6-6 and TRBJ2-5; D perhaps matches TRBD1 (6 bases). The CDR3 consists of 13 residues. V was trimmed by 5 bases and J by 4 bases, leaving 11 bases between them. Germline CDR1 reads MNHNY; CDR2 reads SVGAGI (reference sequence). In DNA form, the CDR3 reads TGTGCCAGCAGTACCGGGGACATAGAGACCCAGTACTTC. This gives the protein CASSTGDIETQYF.

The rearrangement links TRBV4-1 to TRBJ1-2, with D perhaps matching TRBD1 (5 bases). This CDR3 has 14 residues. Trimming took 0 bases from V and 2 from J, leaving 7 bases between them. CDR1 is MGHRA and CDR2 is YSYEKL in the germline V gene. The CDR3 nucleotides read TGCGCCAGCAGCCAAGAGGGGGGGAACTATGGCTACACCTTC. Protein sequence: CASSQEGGNYGYTF.

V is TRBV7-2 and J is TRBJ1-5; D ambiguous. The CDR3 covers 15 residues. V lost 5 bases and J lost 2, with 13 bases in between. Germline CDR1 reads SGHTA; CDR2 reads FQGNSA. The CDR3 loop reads CASSPGGWGNQPQHF. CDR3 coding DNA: TGTGCCAGCAGCCCCGGAGGTTGGGGCAATCAGCCCCAGCATTTT.

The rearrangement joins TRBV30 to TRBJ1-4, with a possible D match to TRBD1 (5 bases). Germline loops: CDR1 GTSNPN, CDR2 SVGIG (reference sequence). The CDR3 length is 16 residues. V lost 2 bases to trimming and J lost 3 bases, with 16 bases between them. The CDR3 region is CAWSYGRRVANEKLFF. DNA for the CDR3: TGTGCCTGGAGTTACGGGCGCAGGGTAGCTAATGAAAAACTGTTTTTT.

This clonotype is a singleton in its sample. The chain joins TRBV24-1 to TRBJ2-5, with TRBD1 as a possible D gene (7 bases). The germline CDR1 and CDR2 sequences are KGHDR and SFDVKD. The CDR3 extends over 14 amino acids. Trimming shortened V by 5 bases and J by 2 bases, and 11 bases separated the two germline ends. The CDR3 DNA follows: TGTGCCACCAGTGGGGGGGACAGACAAGAGACCCAGTACTTC. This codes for CATSGGDRQETQYF.

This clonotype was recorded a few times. CDR3 coding DNA: TGCAGTGCTAGAATCCCTGGACTATACGAGCAGTACGTC. This sequence encodes CSARIPGLYEQYV. This sequence joins TRBV20-1 and TRBJ2-7; perhaps TRBD2 as D (6 bases). V lost 2 bases to trimming and J lost 4 bases, with 12 bases between them. This CDR3 spans 13 amino acids. CDR1 is DFQATT, CDR2 SNEGSKA, per germline (reference sequence).

The chain's CDR3 is CSARVWDRGGYEQYF. As DNA, the CDR3 is TGCAGTGCTAGGGTCTGGGACAGGGGAGGCTACGAGCAGTACTTC. J is TRBJ2-7 and V is TRBV20-1, with 10 positions matching TRBD1. The CDR3 runs 15 residues. V was clipped by 3 bases and J by 3 bases; unmatched bases: 8. The germline CDR1 and CDR2 sequences are DFQATT and SNEGSKA (reference sequence).

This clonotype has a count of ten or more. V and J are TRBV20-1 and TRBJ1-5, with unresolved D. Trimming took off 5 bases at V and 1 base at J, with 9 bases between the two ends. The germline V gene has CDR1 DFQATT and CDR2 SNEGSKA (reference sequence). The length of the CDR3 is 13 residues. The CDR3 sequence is CSARTGSNQPQHF. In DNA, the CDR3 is TGCAGTGCTCGTACGGGGAGCAATCAGCCCCAGCATTTT.

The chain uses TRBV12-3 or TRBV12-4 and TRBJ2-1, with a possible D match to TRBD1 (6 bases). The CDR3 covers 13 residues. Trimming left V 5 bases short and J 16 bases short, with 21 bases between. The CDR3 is CASSPIRDTLAFF. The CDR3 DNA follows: TGTGCCAGCAGTCCTATCCGGGACACCTTGGCCTTCTTC.

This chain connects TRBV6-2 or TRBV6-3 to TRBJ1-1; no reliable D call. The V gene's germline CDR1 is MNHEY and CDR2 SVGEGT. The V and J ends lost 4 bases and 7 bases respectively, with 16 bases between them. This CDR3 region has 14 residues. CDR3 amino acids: CASSSTPGADEAFF. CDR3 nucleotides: TGTGCCAGCAGTTCGACGCCGGGAGCCGATGAAGCTTTCTTT.

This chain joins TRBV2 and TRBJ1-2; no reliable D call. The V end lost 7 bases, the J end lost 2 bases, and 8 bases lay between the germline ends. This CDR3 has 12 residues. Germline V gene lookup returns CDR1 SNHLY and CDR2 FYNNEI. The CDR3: CASNNFNYGYTF. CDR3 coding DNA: TGTGCCAGCAATAACTTCAACTATGGCTACACCTTC.

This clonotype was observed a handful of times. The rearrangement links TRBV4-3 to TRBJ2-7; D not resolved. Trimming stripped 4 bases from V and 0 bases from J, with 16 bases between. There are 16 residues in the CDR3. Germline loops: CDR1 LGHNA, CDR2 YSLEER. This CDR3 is CASSPYLGGSSYEQYF. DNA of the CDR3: TGCGCCAGCAGCCCCTACCTGGGTGGAAGCTCCTACGAGCAGTACTTC.

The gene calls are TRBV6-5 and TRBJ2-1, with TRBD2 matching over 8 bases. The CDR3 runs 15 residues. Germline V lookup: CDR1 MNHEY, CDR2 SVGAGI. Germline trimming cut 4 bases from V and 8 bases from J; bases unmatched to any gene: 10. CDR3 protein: CASSSGGAAAHEQFF. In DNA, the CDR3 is TGTGCCAGCAGTTCGGGGGGGGCCGCCGCCCATGAGCAGTTCTTC.

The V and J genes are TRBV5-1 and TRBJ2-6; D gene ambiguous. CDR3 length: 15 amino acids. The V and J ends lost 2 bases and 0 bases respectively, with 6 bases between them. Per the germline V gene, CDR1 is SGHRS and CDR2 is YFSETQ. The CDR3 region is CASSFLGSGANVLTF. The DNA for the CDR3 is TGCGCCAGCAGCTTCTTAGGCTCTGGGGCCAACGTCCTGACTTTC. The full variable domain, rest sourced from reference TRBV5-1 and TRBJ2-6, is KAGVTQTPRYLIKTRGQQVTLSCSPISGHRSVSWYQQTPGQGLQFLFEYFSETQRNKGNFPGRFSGRQFSNSRSEMNVSTLELGDSALYLCASSFLGSGANVLTFGAGSRLTVL.

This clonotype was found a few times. CDR3 DNA: TGTGCCAGCAGCCGCCTAGGGAGCTCCTACAATGAGCAGTTCTTC. It yields the protein CASSRLGSSYNEQFF. The rearrangement uses TRBV5-8 and TRBJ2-1, with TRBD2 as a possible D gene (5 bases). Per germline, CDR1 SGHTS and CDR2 YDEGEE. The CDR3 has 15 amino acids. Trimming pared 4 bases from V and 0 bases from J, leaving 11 bases between.

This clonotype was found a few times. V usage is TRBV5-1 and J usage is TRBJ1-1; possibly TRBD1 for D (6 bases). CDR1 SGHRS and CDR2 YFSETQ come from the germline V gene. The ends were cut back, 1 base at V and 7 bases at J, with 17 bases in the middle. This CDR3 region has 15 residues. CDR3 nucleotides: TGCGCCAGCAGCTTGCCCGGGGGCGGATGGAATGAAGCTTTCTTT. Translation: CASSLPGGGWNEAFF.